This T cell receptor beta chain was sequenced in a study of post-analysis software for immune sequencing data. The wider study: The cohort encompassed relapsing-remitting, secondary progressive and progressive-relapsing multiple sclerosis disease courses.

This CDR3 region has 15 residues. V was pared by 4 bases and J by 5 bases, with 7 bases of the junction left unmatched. Germline values: CDR1 SGDLS, CDR2 YYNGEE. Study-wide results and caveats: When the samples were clustered directly with F measure, those that had been prepared in the same batch showed strong co-clustering. Normalized Chao1 diversity was significantly lower in multiple sclerosis patients than in controls. Controls had lower frequencies than patients of about five TRBV segments, which included TRBV5-6, TRBV5-1 and TRBV20-1.

This clonotype was counted once. The antigen remains unidentified. Tagging with unique molecular identifiers was a feature of the TCR beta cDNA libraries. The authors obtained some 500,000 cDNA molecules from approximately 1 to 10 million T cells. TCRdb fed the PCR reads into MiXCR, producing one record per CDR3 protein. The sample includes approximately 770,000 distinct CDR3 sequences, around 45% of them seen just once. The rearrangement links TRBV9 to TRBJ2-5, with 11 positions matching TRBD2. Sequencing was carried out using blood. This TCR was recovered from a girl aged 10 to 17 with multiple sclerosis. The CDR3: CASSTSGTSGETQYF. In DNA form, the CDR3 reads TGTGCCAGCAGCACCTCCGGGACTAGCGGCGAGACCCAGTACTTC.